These T cell receptor beta chains were read from a single sample in a study of blood T cell repertoires in COVID-19. Data came from immunoSEQ multiplex PCR; TCRdb stores just in-frame clones and leaves some out. Among 200,000 to 250,000 clones listed, around 89% were seen once. What was sequenced was PBMCs or T cells enriched from blood (not recorded which). The receptors were gathered from a man aged 25-45 years who had recovered from COVID-19. CDR3s include the opening cysteine and the closing phenylalanine or tryptophan. Fields, in order: V gene, J gene, D gene, clone size, CDR3 protein, CDR3 DNA. The D gene is left open where the match is weak. Only some rows state a clone size, as once, few, many or a class for expanded clones.

>TRBV19|TRBJ2-1|TRBD2|NA
CASSVGLAGPGEQFF
TGTGCCAGTAGTGTAGGACTAGCGGGACCCGGTGAGCAGTTCTTC
>TRBV7-9|TRBJ1-1|NA|NA
CASSFPNRQPGGTEAFF
TGTGCCAGCAGCTTCCCTAACCGCCAGCCGGGGGGCACTGAAGCTTTCTTT
>TRBV6-5|TRBJ2-7|NA|NA
CASSSTGIYEQYF
TGTGCCAGCAGTTCTACAGGGATCTACGAGCAGTACTTC
>TRBV23-1|TRBJ1-2|TRBD1|NA
CASSGTGGDPAIGYTF
TGCGCCAGCAGTGGCACAGGGGGCGATCCTGCCATCGGCTACACCTTC
>TRBV7-9|TRBJ2-5|NA|NA
CASTHGARQTQYF
TGTGCCAGCACCCACGGTGCCCGTCAGACCCAGTACTTC
>TRBV10-3|TRBJ1-2|NA|once
CAIREDRTYGYTF
TGTGCCATCAGGGAAGACAGGACCTATGGCTACACCTTC
>TRBV19|TRBJ2-4|TRBD2|NA
CASSLAGGIKNIQYF
TGTGCCAGTAGTTTAGCGGGGGGAATCAAAAACATTCAGTACTTC
>TRBV7-9|TRBJ2-7|NA|NA
CASSPDSRISYEQYF
TGTGCCAGCAGCCCCGACAGCCGAATCTCCTACGAGCAGTACTTC
>TRBV5-1|TRBJ2-5|TRBD2|NA
CASSLGVSGGTQYF
TGCGCCAGCAGCTTGGGAGTTAGCGGGGGGACCCAGTACTTC
>TRBV6-2/TRBV6-3|TRBJ2-1|TRBD1|NA
CASSYRTGGYNEQFF
TGTGCCAGCAGTTATCGGACAGGGGGCTACAATGAGCAGTTCTTC
>TRBV9|TRBJ2-7|TRBD2|NA
CASSVGTSRHEQYF
TGTGCCAGCAGCGTGGGGACTAGCCGACACGAGCAGTACTTC
>TRBV7-6|TRBJ2-7|TRBD1|NA
CASSPQTDRDEQYF
TGTGCCAGCAGCCCTCAAACGGACAGGGACGAGCAGTACTTC
>TRBV7-8|TRBJ2-7|TRBD2|NA
CASSAGTSGRTVYTYEQYF
TGTGCCAGCAGCGCAGGGACTAGCGGGAGGACCGTGTATACTTACGAGCAGTACTTC
>TRBV4-1|TRBJ1-4|TRBD1|once
CASSQIQGLGEKLFF
TGCGCCAGCAGCCAAATACAGGGGCTTGGTGAAAAACTGTTTTTT
>TRBV10-3|TRBJ2-7|NA|NA
CAIKSTGPYEQYF
TGTGCCATCAAATCGACAGGTCCCTACGAGCAGTACTTC
>TRBV7-9|TRBJ2-1|NA|NA
CASSIDWGESYNEQFF
TGTGCCAGCAGCATAGACTGGGGGGAATCCTACAATGAGCAGTTCTTC
>TRBV11-2|TRBJ2-7|NA|NA
CASSLEDRVLSYEQYF
TGTGCCAGCAGCTTAGAAGACCGGGTCTTATCCTACGAGCAGTACTTC
>TRBV4-3|TRBJ1-1|NA|once
CASSQSGTEAFF
TGCGCCAGCAGCCAGTCAGGCACTGAAGCTTTCTTT
>TRBV6-1|TRBJ2-1|NA|NA
CASSEFPVYNEQFF
TGTGCCAGCAGTGAATTCCCAGTTTACAATGAGCAGTTCTTC
>TRBV7-9|TRBJ2-7|NA|NA
CASSLVAAGADYEQYF
TGTGCCAGCAGCTTAGTGGCGGCAGGGGCCGATTACGAGCAGTACTTC
>TRBV30|TRBJ1-2|TRBD1|NA
CAWSLLGTGGFIRGYTF
TGTGCCTGGAGTCTCCTCGGGACAGGGGGCTTCATTCGTGGCTACACCTTC
>TRBV10-3|TRBJ2-5|TRBD1|NA
CAIMKDRGQETQYF
TGTGCCATCATGAAGGACAGGGGCCAAGAGACCCAGTACTTC
>TRBV4-3|TRBJ2-2|NA|NA
CASSQDRAGFFANTGELFF
TGCGCCAGCAGCCAAGATAGGGCGGGTTTTTTTGCGAACACCGGGGAGCTGTTTTTT
>TRBV7-2|TRBJ2-7|NA|NA
CASSLGLASSYEQYF
TGTGCCAGCAGCTTAGGGCTAGCGTCATCCTACGAGCAGTACTTC
>TRBV4-1|TRBJ1-1|NA|NA
CASSPSFPTVNTEAFF
TGCGCCAGCAGCCCTTCCTTTCCTACAGTGAACACTGAAGCTTTCTTT
>TRBV6-1|TRBJ2-7|NA|NA
CASSDPQVIHEQYF
TGTGCCAGCAGTGACCCTCAGGTCATACACGAGCAGTACTTC
>TRBV28|TRBJ2-7|NA|NA
CASSGGDSKYEQYF
TGTGCCAGCAGCGGGGGGGACAGTAAATACGAGCAGTACTTC
>TRBV3-1/TRBV3-2|TRBJ2-7|TRBD1|NA
CASSLTTGSYEQYF
TGTGCCAGCAGTCTAACGACAGGGTCCTACGAGCAGTACTTC
>TRBV27|TRBJ2-5|TRBD2|NA
CASSLLAGGQETQYF
TGTGCCAGCAGTTTACTAGCGGGAGGCCAAGAGACCCAGTACTTC
>TRBV9|TRBJ2-2|TRBD2|NA
CASSDARGGTGELFF
TGTGCCAGCAGCGACGCTCGGGGGGGCACCGGGGAGCTGTTTTTT
>TRBV27|TRBJ1-5|NA|once
CASSLGGVSNQPQHF
TGTGCCAGCAGTTTAGGAGGGGTTAGCAATCAGCCCCAGCATTTT
>TRBV30|TRBJ1-1|TRBD1|NA
CAWSARGRNTEAFF
TGTGCCTGGAGTGCCAGGGGGCGGAACACTGAAGCTTTCTTT
>TRBV15|TRBJ1-5|TRBD1|NA
CATSRGQNNQPQHF
TGTGCCACCAGCAGGGGACAGAACAATCAGCCCCAGCATTTT
>TRBV7-6|TRBJ2-3|NA|NA
CASSLVYTGESTDTQYF
TGTGCCAGCAGCTTAGTATATACGGGAGAAAGCACAGATACGCAGTATTTT